These T cell receptor beta chains were read from a single sample in a study of early T cells in non-severe SARS-CoV-2 infection. One entry per CDR3 protein results from TCRdb running MiXCR on the 5' RACE reads. The data contain some 30,000 distinct CDR3 sequences, around 3.9% of them seen just once; the ten biggest clones take up 5.9%. Sequencing was performed on whole blood. The receptors come from an adult who was a healthcare worker with PCR-confirmed SARS-CoV-2 infection or an uninfected control (not recorded which). CDR3s leave out the opening cysteine and the closing phenylalanine or tryptophan.

v_call	cdr3_aa
TRBV6-2/TRBV6-3	ASSYSENTEAF
TRBV14	ASSQRYNEQF
TRBV6-1	ASKLLAGEADTQY
TRBV24-1	ATSDSGGATTDTQY
TRBV5-8	ASSPHSGGALDEQF
TRBV28	ASSLYPQPQH
TRBV7-6	ASSSRTLTGELF
TRBV7-9	ASSLAVGLTGAPRGYT
TRBV6-6	ASSYSDPNEQF
TRBV9	ASRGLNTEAF
TRBV11-2	ASSLVPGQGLIGNTIY
TRBV20-1	SARALRLASYEQY
TRBV6-2/TRBV6-3	ASSYPTDEQF
TRBV18	ASSPQRTGRETQY
TRBV29-1	SVLTSGGRNEQY
TRBV7-3	ASSLPMGVNTEAF
TRBV9	ASSVEGAVNTEAF
TRBV7-3	ASSPGGENTEAF
TRBV3-1	ASSREQGTQY
TRBV20-1	SARDLLGGHYGYT
TRBV10-2	ASSEVGTEAF
TRBV23-1	ASSQILRTATNFEGYT
TRBV5-4	ASSFWGQPQH
TRBV21-1	GQGQMYTGELF
TRBV2	ASSMTGLTDTQY
TRBV4-3	ASSQVSARGNTIY
TRBV7-8	ASSLGGSNSPLH
TRBV15	ATSREVRGSTEAF
TRBV12-3/TRBV12-4	ASSWTVQETQY
TRBV10-2	ASSPRLAPGELF
TRBV28	ASSRPDRYRRTEAF
TRBV27	ASSFRMNTEAF
TRBV5-4	ASSGTSDSYNEQF
TRBV20-1	SARDFGGLETQY
TRBV3-1	ASSQGLADGYNEQF
TRBV3-1	ASSQDGLSSAKNIQY
TRBV20-1	SASTSGGFPYNEQF
TRBV2	ASSGQGIVGELF
TRBV4-2	ASSQGVLAGVAGELF
TRBV3-1	ASTPQRGNADTQY
TRBV7-2	ASSSSHRGGLGTQY
TRBV13	ASTLGAPYNEQF
TRBV4-1	ASSQGQGPEKLF
TRBV9	ASSVEGGAARHEQF
TRBV11-2	ASSTRAWTASTQY
TRBV27	ASSPLTVTSLAKNIQY
TRBV12-3/TRBV12-4	ASSFNGVQETQY
TRBV18	ASSPLDRGSSNQPQH
TRBV7-6	ASSFADLQGTGVTGELF
TRBV12-3/TRBV12-4	ASSRLAGGPADTQY
TRBV28	ASSFAAASGGRIIQTQY
TRBV14	ASSQDRHGRGDTQY
TRBV25-1	ASSGTIDRGAPYEQY